One and the same sample provided the 10 T cell receptor beta chains below, sequenced in a study of cytomegalovirus exposure and HLA in healthy donors. PCR primers comprised 60 Vbeta and 13 Jbeta primers. Method: immunoSEQ multiplex PCR; TCRdb's copy keeps in-frame clones and lacks some. This table has some 120,000 clones, 72% appearing once. The sequenced sample was PBMCs. The receptors stem from a man aged 25 to 40 in good health and CMV-seronegative.

The genes are TRBV19 and TRBJ1-6, with D perhaps TRBD1 (5 bases). The CDR3 consists of 16 residues. Germline CDR1 reads LNHDA; CDR2 reads SQIVND (reference sequence). V shed 7 bases and J shed 1 base, with 14 bases lying between them. The CDR3 reads CASTTEGYSYNSPLHF. The DNA of the CDR3 is TGTGCCAGTACTACGGAGGGGTATTCCTATAATTCACCCCTCCACTTT. The whole variable domain, remainder taken from reference TRBV19 and TRBJ1-6, is DGGITQSPKYLFRKEGQNVTLSCEQNLNHDAMYWYRQDPGQGLRLIYYSQIVNDFQKGDIAEGYSVSREKKESFPLTVTSAQKNPTAFYLCASTTEGYSYNSPLHFGNGTRLTVT.

The chain joins TRBV7-3 to TRBJ1-2; 7 bases are shared with TRBD1. Germline V lookup: CDR1 SGHTA, CDR2 FQGTGA. The CDR3 has 16 residues. Trimming took 5 bases from V and 6 from J; bases not matched to a gene: 15. In nucleotides, the CDR3 is TGTGCCAGCAGCGAGAAGACCGGGACAGCAGTGGATGGCTACACCTTC. Its translation: CASSEKTGTAVDGYTF.

The chain carries TRBV7-2 and TRBJ2-5, with 7 bases matching TRBD1. The J call is in doubt because the DNA end fits TRBJ2-7 better. The V gene's germline CDR1 is SGHTA and CDR2 FQGNSA. This CDR3 spans 16 amino acids. CDR3 sequence: CASSLPSWDSSYEQYF. The CDR3 bases are TGTGCCAGCAGCCTACCCTCCTGGGACAGTTCCTACGAGCAGTACTTC.

The sample holds a few counts of this clone. J is TRBJ1-4 and V is TRBV7-9; D is unclear. Germline V CDR1 and CDR2: SEHNR, FQNEAQ (reference sequence). The V gene lost 5 bases and the J gene lost 0 bases, with 10 bases spanning the gap. The CDR3 sequence is 15 residues long. CDR3 amino acids: CASSEQFSTNEKLFF. The CDR3 bases are TGTGCCAGCAGCGAACAGTTTTCAACTAATGAAAAACTGTTTTTT.

The chain joins TRBV9 to TRBJ2-2; TRBD1 agrees at 9 bases. J gave up 6 bases and V 4 bases, and 7 bases lay outside the gene matches. This CDR3 contains 15 residues. The V gene's germline CDR1 is SGDLS and CDR2 YYNGEE. In DNA form, the CDR3 reads TGTGCCAGCAGCTTCGGGACAGGGAGTTCCGGGGAGCTGTTTTTT. Translated, it gives CASSFGTGSSGELFF.

This clone was counted a few times. V usage is TRBV7-3 and J usage is TRBJ2-1, with 8 bases that match TRBD2. CDR1 and CDR2 (germline): SGHTA, FQGTGA. V lost 5 bases to trimming and J lost 6 bases; unmatched junction nucleotides: 6. The CDR3 runs 14 residues. The CDR3 DNA sequence: TGTGCCAGCAGCCCACGGGGGGGCGGCAATGAGCAGTTCTTC. This sequence encodes CASSPRGGGNEQFF.

This clone was seen only a few times. The chain combines TRBV1 with TRBJ2-5; no DNA check was done on the table's D call, TRBD2. TRBV1 is given as a pseudogene. The CDR3 totals 21 residues. Here the CDR3 DNA reads TGCACCAGCAGCCACCTCCTTACGCCCGGTACTAGCGGGGGGGGGAGAGAGACCCAGTACTTC. Amino acids: CTSSHLLTPGTSGGGRETQYF.

This chain connects TRBV25-1 to TRBJ1-2, with D unresolved. V dropped 3 bases and J dropped 0 bases, with 5 bases sitting between them. Germline values: CDR1 MGHDK, CDR2 SYGVNS. This CDR3 has 13 residues. The CDR3 DNA reads TGTGCCAGCAGTGACCCGGCTAACTATGGCTACACCTTC. This encodes CASSDPANYGYTF.

CDR3 sequence reads: CASSVAKDRAAYGYTF. The CDR3 DNA sequence: TGTGCCAGCAGCGTAGCTAAAGACAGGGCCGCCTATGGCTACACCTTC. The rearrangement joins TRBV9 to TRBJ1-2, with 7 bases aligning to TRBD1. CDR1 and CDR2 from the germline V gene are SGDLS and YYNGEE. Losses at the gene ends were 0 bases for V and 4 bases for J; bases not matched to a gene: 9. CDR3 length equals 16 residues.

The chain combines TRBV5-8 with TRBJ2-1; D is possibly TRBD2 (6 bases). Germline V gene lookup returns CDR1 SGHTS and CDR2 YDEGEE. Trimming shortened V by 7 bases and J by 3 bases, and 11 bases separated the two germline ends. The CDR3 runs to 13 residues. The CDR3 is CASRRGYYNEQFF. CDR3 DNA: TGTGCCAGCCGACGGGGGTACTACAATGAGCAGTTCTTC. Together with reference TRBV5-8 and TRBJ2-1, the CDR3 gives the full variable domain: EAGVTQSPTHLIKTRGQQATLRCSPISGHTSVYWYQQALGLGLQFLLWYDEGEERNRGNFPPRFSGRQFPNYSSELNVNALELEDSALYLCASRRGYYNEQFFGPGTRLTVL.